Given below is one TCR beta chain in context. The data belong to a study of blood T cell repertoires in COVID-19. As for the study in general: Samples of COVID-19 (acute and convalescent) were obtained from the United States, Italy and Spain. T cells, B-cell-depleted T cells, or PBMCs supplied cDNA or gDNA.

The CDR3 is made up of 15 amino acids. Trimming removed 5 bases from V and 3 bases from J; junction bases left unmatched: 4. The germline V gene has CDR1 MNHEY and CDR2 SVGAGI. In the study's own analysis: Counts of nucleated cells, estimated from reference gene primer amplification, were obtained. The table came from immunoSEQ multiplex PCR; TCRdb's copy has only in-frame clones and leaves some out. That table is the source of V, J and clone size, and D and trimming were worked out from the DNA. The sample has some 180,000 clones; about 76% are singletons. This sequence joins TRBV6-5 and TRBJ1-4; 9 bases map to TRBD1. The source of this sequence is a woman between 45 and 65 years old with active or convalescent COVID-19. Specimen: peripheral blood. The CDR3 here is CASSPRTGANEKLFF. As DNA, the CDR3 is TGTGCCAGCAGTCCGAGGACAGGGGCTAATGAAAAACTGTTTTTT.